This is a list of T cell receptor beta chains from one sample in a study of T cells after yellow fever vaccination. TCRdb redid the calling of the 5' RACE reads with MiXCR, one entry per CDR3 protein. The table lists 250,000 to 400,000 distinct CDR3 sequences, roughly 4.3% of them singletons. Sequenced material: PBMCs, taken 5 days after the yellow fever booster vaccination. These TCRs come from a man aged 18 to 35 who received the YFV17D yellow fever vaccine. Each CDR3 is given with its conserved first and last residue. A D gene is named only where the DNA matches it firmly. Where a row states a size, it is once, few, many or the class of an expanded clone; other rows omit it.

d_call,j_call,clone_size,v_call,cdr3_nt,cdr3_aa
-,TRBJ1-1,-,TRBV7-9,TGTGCCAGCAGCTTCGCGGACCTCACTGAAGCTTTCTTT,CASSFADLTEAFF
-,TRBJ2-1,many,TRBV5-1,TGCGCCAGCAGCTTGGGGGGCATTCCTAATGAGCAGTTCTTC,CASSLGGIPNEQFF
TRBD2,TRBJ2-5,-,TRBV7-8,TGTGCCGGGGGGGATGGGACGAGGCTTGGGGAGACCCAGTACTTC,CAGGDGTRLGETQYF
-,TRBJ2-3,-,TRBV18,TGTGCCAGCTCACCATTGACACAGGGTGGCCAGTATTTT,CASSPLTQGGQYF
-,TRBJ1-5,-,TRBV7-9,TGTGCCAGCAGCTTGACTGGGGAGAATCAGCCCCAGCATTTT,CASSLTGENQPQHF
TRBD1,TRBJ2-5,few,TRBV6-2/TRBV6-3,TGTGCCAGCAGTGAACGACAGGGGGCTGGGGAGACCCAGTACTTC,CASSERQGAGETQYF
TRBD1,TRBJ2-5,-,TRBV11-2,TGTGCCAGCAGCCAACCGACAGGGCGAGAGACCCAGTACTTC,CASSQPTGRETQYF
-,TRBJ1-2,many,TRBV5-5,TGTGCCAGCAGCTTGGACCAACCGTTTGGCTACACCTTC,CASSLDQPFGYTF
-,TRBJ2-1,-,TRBV20-1,TGCAGTGCTAGACTGGGGGGGGCGGCTTTTGAGCAGTTCTTC,CSARLGGAAFEQFF
-,TRBJ2-7,many,TRBV20-1,TGCAGTGCTAGAAGGCGGTCCTACGAGCAGTACTTC,CSARRRSYEQYF
-,TRBJ2-1,few,TRBV4-1,TGCGCCAGCAGCCAGACCGGGGACCTAAATGAGCAGTTCTTC,CASSQTGDLNEQFF
-,TRBJ1-4,-,TRBV7-2,TGTGCCAGCCGCTACTCGTCGGGGGAAAAACTGTTTTTT,CASRYSSGEKLFF
-,TRBJ2-5,-,TRBV4-1,TGCGCCAGCAGCTCGGGGGCCCGGGAGACCCAGTACTTC,CASSSGARETQYF
-,TRBJ1-5,-,TRBV30,TGTGCCTGGACCTTCGGCGGGGCGAGCCAGCCCCAGCATTTT,CAWTFGGASQPQHF
-,TRBJ2-3,many,TRBV7-8,TGTGCCAGCAGCCCCATGGGGCCCACAGATACGCAGTATTTT,CASSPMGPTDTQYF
-,TRBJ1-5,few,TRBV6-2/TRBV6-3,TGTGCCAGCAGGAGCCACGAGCAGCCCCAGCATTTT,CASRSHEQPQHF
TRBD1,TRBJ1-1,-,TRBV3-1,TGTGCCAGCAGCCAACAGGGGGCAGGACGGACTGAAGCTTTCTTT,CASSQQGAGRTEAFF
-,TRBJ2-2,many,TRBV7-2,TGTGCCAGCAGCTCTCGTGTGGTAGGGGGCACCGGGGAGCTGTTTTTT,CASSSRVVGGTGELFF
TRBD1,TRBJ1-3,-,TRBV2,TGTGCCAGCAGGGGGGACAGGGCGCTCTCTGGAAACACCATATATTTT,CASRGDRALSGNTIYF
TRBD1,TRBJ2-1,-,TRBV5-1,TGCGCCAGCTATACCGGGACAGGGTATAACAATGAGCAGTTCTTC,CASYTGTGYNNEQFF
-,TRBJ2-1,-,TRBV2,TGTGCCAGCCGGGATGCCCTCTACAATGAGCAGTTCTTC,CASRDALYNEQFF
-,TRBJ2-7,-,TRBV30,TGTGCCTGGAAAGGGACCGCGGGATTGGAGCAGTACTTC,CAWKGTAGLEQYF
-,TRBJ2-5,many,TRBV7-3,TGTGCCAGCAGCCGCGAGGGTGTAGAGACCCAGTACTTC,CASSREGVETQYF
TRBD2,TRBJ2-1,many,TRBV11-2,TGTGCCAGCAGCTTAGGCCCGACTAGCGGGGGTTACAATGAGCAGTTCTTC,CASSLGPTSGGYNEQFF
TRBD1,TRBJ2-7,few,TRBV15,TGTGCCACCAGCAGAGGGGACAGGGCCTACGAGCAGTACTTC,CATSRGDRAYEQYF
-,TRBJ2-3,few,TRBV4-3,TGCGCCAGCAGCCAAGTGGTCTGGAACACAGATACGCAGTATTTT,CASSQVVWNTDTQYF
TRBD1,TRBJ2-3,few,TRBV12-3/TRBV12-4,TGTGCCAGCAGTCCCCACAGGGGCGCAGATACGCAGTATTTT,CASSPHRGADTQYF
-,TRBJ1-2,few,TRBV29-1,TGCAGCGGGGCGCGGGGGCTTAATGATGGCTACACCTTC,CSGARGLNDGYTF
-,TRBJ1-2,few,TRBV2,TGTGCCAGCAGTGAAAGGTGGTCGGATTATGGCTACACCTTC,CASSERWSDYGYTF
-,TRBJ2-1,few,TRBV4-3,TGCGCCAGCAGCCCGGTACGTTTAACTAGAAATTTCAATGAGCAGTTCTTC,CASSPVRLTRNFNEQFF
-,TRBJ2-7,many,TRBV7-6,TGTGCCAGCAGCATGTCCACTGGGGCCGCGCAGTACTTC,CASSMSTGAAQYF
-,TRBJ1-2,few,TRBV12-3/TRBV12-4,TGTGCCAGCAGTTTAGTTTGGCGGGGCTACACCTTC,CASSLVWRGYTF
TRBD2,TRBJ2-3,few,TRBV7-2,TGTGCCAGCAGCTTAGCCCCCCCCGGGCTTGTCGGGGGGAATACGCAGTATTTT,CASSLAPPGLVGGNTQYF
TRBD2,TRBJ2-3,many,TRBV5-1,TGCGCCAGCAGCTCCGGACTAGCGGGGGTGAAGTCAGATACGCAGTATTTT,CASSSGLAGVKSDTQYF
-,TRBJ1-5,-,TRBV6-2/TRBV6-3,TGTGCCAGCAGCCAGAGGACGGGGGCGAACAATCAGCCCCAGCATTTT,CASSQRTGANNQPQHF
TRBD2,TRBJ2-1,few,TRBV20-1,TGCAGTGCTAGAGATTATCCCGGGAGGTCCAATGAGCAGTTCTTC,CSARDYPGRSNEQFF
-,TRBJ2-1,many,TRBV4-1,TGCGCCAGCAGCCAAGATTTGGGCAGTTCCTACAATGAGCAGTTCTTC,CASSQDLGSSYNEQFF
-,TRBJ2-7,few,TRBV4-1,TGCGCCAGCAGCCAAGACAGGGGTGACGAGCAGTACTTC,CASSQDRGDEQYF
-,TRBJ2-4,many,TRBV20-1,TGCAGTGCTCCCAGGGCCCGGGCGGTTCAGTACTTC,CSAPRARAVQYF
TRBD1,TRBJ1-1,many,TRBV12-3/TRBV12-4,TGTGCCAGCAGACCACAGGGGGTCCCCACTGAAGCTTTCTTT,CASRPQGVPTEAFF
-,TRBJ2-7,many,TRBV5-6,TGTGCCAGCAGCCGGAACAGGAACCCTGTCTACGAGCAGTACTTC,CASSRNRNPVYEQYF
-,TRBJ1-4,many,TRBV7-9,TGTGCCAGCAGCCGAGCCGGGGACGCTAATGAAAAACTGTTTTTT,CASSRAGDANEKLFF
TRBD1,TRBJ2-1,-,TRBV7-9,TGTGCCAGCAGTTTGGACAGGGCGGCTTTGAGCTCCTACAATGAGCAGTTCTTC,CASSLDRAALSSYNEQFF
TRBD2,TRBJ2-5,few,TRBV20-1,TGCAGTGCTCCCGGGGGGACAGAGACCCAGTACTTC,CSAPGGTETQYF
TRBD2,TRBJ2-5,many,TRBV20-1,TGCAGTGCTAGAGGAGCGGGGGGTGGGGAGGCGACCCAGTACTTC,CSARGAGGGEATQYF
TRBD1,TRBJ2-7,few,TRBV12-3/TRBV12-4,TGTGCCAGCAGTTCTGGGACAGGGTTAACCTACGAGCAGTACTTC,CASSSGTGLTYEQYF
-,TRBJ1-1,few,TRBV5-1,TGCGCCAGCAGCCCACAGGAGAGGACTGAAGCTTTCTTT,CASSPQERTEAFF
TRBD2,TRBJ2-3,few,TRBV6-2/TRBV6-3,TGTGCCAGCAGTAGCCGGACTAGCGGTCCCCGGCTGGATACGCAGTATTTT,CASSSRTSGPRLDTQYF
-,TRBJ2-5,-,TRBV7-6,TGTGCCAGCAGCTTAGGGGTCGTCCGGGGACGAGAGACCCAGTACTTC,CASSLGVVRGRETQYF
-,TRBJ1-4,few,TRBV4-2,TGTGCCAGCAGCCAAGAGCGGGTCCAATCTTTAACTAATGAAAAACTGTTTTTT,CASSQERVQSLTNEKLFF
TRBD1,TRBJ2-3,-,TRBV24-1,TGTGCCGCCGAAAGACAGGGGGCGCATACAGATACGCAGTATTTT,CAAERQGAHTDTQYF
TRBD1,TRBJ2-2,few,TRBV20-1,TGCAGTGCAGAGGCAATTCATGAGACAGGGGAGCCCGGGGAGCTGTTTTTT,CSAEAIHETGEPGELFF
TRBD1,TRBJ1-6,-,TRBV12-3/TRBV12-4,TGTGCCAGCAGAACCGGGACAGTAAATTCACCCCTCCACTTT,CASRTGTVNSPLHF
TRBD1,TRBJ2-5,-,TRBV12-3/TRBV12-4,TGTGCCAGCAGAACTGCAGGGGGCGGCTGGGAGACCCAGTACTTC,CASRTAGGGWETQYF
TRBD2,TRBJ2-5,many,TRBV3-1,TGTGCCAGCAGCCAACGACTAGCGGGGTGGGGGCAAGAGACCCAGTACTTC,CASSQRLAGWGQETQYF
-,TRBJ2-7,many,TRBV7-2,TGTGCCAGCAGTACTACCGGGACGGGCGCCTACGAGCAGTACTTC,CASSTTGTGAYEQYF
TRBD2,TRBJ2-4,many,TRBV6-1,TGTGCCAGCAGGGGGGGTGTAGCGGGGAACATTCAGTACTTC,CASRGGVAGNIQYF
-,TRBJ1-2,-,TRBV6-2/TRBV6-3,TGTGCCAGCAGGGTCCCTAACAGGGACGGCTACACCTTC,CASRVPNRDGYTF
-,TRBJ1-1,few,TRBV10-3,TGTGCCATCAGTGCCAACACTGAAGCTTTCTTT,CAISANTEAFF
-,TRBJ2-7,many,TRBV2,TGTGCCAGCAGTGAGTTCGTGGAGCTCAGGCTCGGCGAGCAGTACTTC,CASSEFVELRLGEQYF